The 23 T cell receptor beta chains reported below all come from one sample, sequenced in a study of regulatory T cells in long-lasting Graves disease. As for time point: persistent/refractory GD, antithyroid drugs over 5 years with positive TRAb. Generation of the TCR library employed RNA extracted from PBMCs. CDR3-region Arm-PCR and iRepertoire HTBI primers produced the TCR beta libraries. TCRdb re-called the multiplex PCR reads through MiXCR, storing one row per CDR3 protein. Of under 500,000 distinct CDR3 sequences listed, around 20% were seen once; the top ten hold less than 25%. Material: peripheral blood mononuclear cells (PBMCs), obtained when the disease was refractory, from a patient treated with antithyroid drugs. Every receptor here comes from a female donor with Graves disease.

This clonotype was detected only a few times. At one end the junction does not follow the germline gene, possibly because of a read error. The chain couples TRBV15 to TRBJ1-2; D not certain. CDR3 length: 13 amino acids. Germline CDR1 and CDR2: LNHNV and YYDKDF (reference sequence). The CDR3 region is CATSSSQVYGHTF. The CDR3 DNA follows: TGTGCCACCAGCAGTAGTCAGGTTTATGGCCACACCTTC.

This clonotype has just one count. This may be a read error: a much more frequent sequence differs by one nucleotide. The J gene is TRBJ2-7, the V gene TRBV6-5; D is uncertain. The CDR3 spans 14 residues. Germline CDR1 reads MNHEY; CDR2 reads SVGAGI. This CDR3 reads CAISYSTVRYEQYF. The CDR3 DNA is TGTGCCATCAGTTACTCGACGGTGCGCTACGAGCAGTACTTC.

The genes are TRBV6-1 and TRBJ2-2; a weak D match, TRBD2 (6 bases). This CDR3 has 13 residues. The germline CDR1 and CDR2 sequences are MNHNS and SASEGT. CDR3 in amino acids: CALGRDNTGELFF. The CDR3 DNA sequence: TGTGCTTTGGGGCGGGATAACACCGGGGAGCTGTTTTTT.

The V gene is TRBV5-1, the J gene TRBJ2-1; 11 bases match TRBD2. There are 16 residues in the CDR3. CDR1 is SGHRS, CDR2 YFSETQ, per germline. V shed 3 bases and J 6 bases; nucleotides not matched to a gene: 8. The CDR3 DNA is TGCGCCAGCAGCTATGAACTAGCGGGAGAGTTCAATGAGCAGTTCTTC. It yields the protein CASSYELAGEFNEQFF.

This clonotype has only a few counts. CDR3 sequence reads: CASSFIAGGPYEQYF. CDR3 DNA: TGTGCCAGCAGCTTTATTGCGGGAGGGCCCTACGAGCAGTACTTC. V usage is TRBV5-5 and J usage is TRBJ2-7; 9 bases agree with TRBD2. The germline V gene encodes CDR1 SGHKS and CDR2 YYEKEE (reference sequence). V lost 2 bases to trimming and J lost 2 bases; unmatched junction nucleotides: 5. The CDR3 contains 15 residues.

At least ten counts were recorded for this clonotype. This CDR3 reads CASSLGLAGIRSGKNIQYF. The CDR3, as DNA: TGTGCCAGCAGTCTCGGACTAGCGGGGATCAGAAGTGGCAAAAACATTCAGTACTTC. The chain links TRBV28 to TRBJ2-4; TRBD2 agrees at 12 bases. Germline CDR1 MDHEN, CDR2 SYDVKM. Trimming removed 5 bases from V and 3 bases from J; junction bases left unmatched: 14. CDR3 size: 19 residues.

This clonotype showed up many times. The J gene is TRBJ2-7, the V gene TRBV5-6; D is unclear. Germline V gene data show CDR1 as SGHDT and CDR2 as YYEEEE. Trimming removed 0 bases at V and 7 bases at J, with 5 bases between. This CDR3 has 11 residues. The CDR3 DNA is TGTGCCAGCAGCTTGGTAGGAGAGCAGTACTTC. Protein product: CASSLVGEQYF.

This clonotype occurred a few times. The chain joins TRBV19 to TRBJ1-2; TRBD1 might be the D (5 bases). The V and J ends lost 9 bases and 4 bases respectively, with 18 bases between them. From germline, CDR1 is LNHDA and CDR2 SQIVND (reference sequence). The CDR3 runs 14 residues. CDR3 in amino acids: CASKGQGLGYGYTF. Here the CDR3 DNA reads TGTGCCAGCAAGGGGCAGGGTCTCGGCTATGGCTACACCTTC.

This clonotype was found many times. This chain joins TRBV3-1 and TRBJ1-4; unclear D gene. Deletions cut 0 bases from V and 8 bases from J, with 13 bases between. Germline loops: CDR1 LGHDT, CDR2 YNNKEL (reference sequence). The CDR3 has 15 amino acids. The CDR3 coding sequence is TGTGCCAGCAGCCAAGATAGGACCTCAAGGGAAAAACTGTTTTTT. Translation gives CASSQDRTSREKLFF.

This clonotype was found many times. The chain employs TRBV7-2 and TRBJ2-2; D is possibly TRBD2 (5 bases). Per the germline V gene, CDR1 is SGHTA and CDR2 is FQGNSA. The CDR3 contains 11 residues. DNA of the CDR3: TGTGCGGTTAGGGAGTTCGGGGAGCTGTTTTTT. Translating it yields CAVREFGELFF.

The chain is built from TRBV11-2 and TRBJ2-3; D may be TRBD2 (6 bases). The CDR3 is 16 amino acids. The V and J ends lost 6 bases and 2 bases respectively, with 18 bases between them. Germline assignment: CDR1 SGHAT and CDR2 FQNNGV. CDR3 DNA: TGTGCCAGCAGTTTGGCTTCTGCGGGAACCACAGATACGCAGTATTTT. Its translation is CASSLASAGTTDTQYF.

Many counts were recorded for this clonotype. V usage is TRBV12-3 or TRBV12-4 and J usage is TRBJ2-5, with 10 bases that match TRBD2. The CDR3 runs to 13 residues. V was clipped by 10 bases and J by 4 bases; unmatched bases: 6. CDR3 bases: TGTGCCACCCAGCGGGAGGGCCTAGAGACCCAGTACTTC. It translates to CATQREGLETQYF.

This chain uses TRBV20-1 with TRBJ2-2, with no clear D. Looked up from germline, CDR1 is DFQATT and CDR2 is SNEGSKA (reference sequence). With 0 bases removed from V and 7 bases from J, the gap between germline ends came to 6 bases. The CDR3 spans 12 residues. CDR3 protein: CSARDDNGELFF. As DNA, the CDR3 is TGCAGTGCTAGAGATGACAACGGGGAGCTGTTTTTT.

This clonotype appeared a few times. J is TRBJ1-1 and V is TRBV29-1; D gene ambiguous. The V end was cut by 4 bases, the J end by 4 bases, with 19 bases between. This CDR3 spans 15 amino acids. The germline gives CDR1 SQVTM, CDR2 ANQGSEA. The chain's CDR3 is CSVGPTARVSTEAFF. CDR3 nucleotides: TGCAGCGTTGGGCCTACCGCCCGGGTTAGCACTGAAGCTTTCTTT.

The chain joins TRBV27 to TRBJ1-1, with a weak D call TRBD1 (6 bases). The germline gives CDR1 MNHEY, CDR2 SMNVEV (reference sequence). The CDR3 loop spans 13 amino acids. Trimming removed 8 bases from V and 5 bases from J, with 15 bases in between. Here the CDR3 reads CASARWGQTEAFF. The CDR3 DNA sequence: TGTGCCAGCGCCAGGTGGGGGCAAACTGAAGCTTTCTTT.

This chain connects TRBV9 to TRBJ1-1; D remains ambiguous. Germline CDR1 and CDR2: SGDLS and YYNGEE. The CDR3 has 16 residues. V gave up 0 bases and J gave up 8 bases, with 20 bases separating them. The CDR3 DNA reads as TGTGCCAGCAGCGTAGCCCCAATATTTTTGACGACAGAAGCTTTCTTT. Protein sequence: CASSVAPIFLTTEAFF.

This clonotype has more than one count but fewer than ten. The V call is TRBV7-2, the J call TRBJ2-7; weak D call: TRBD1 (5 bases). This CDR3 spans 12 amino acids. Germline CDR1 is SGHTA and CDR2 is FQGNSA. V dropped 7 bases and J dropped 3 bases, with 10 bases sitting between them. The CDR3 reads CASNQGGYEQYF. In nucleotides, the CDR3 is TGTGCCAGCAACCAGGGTGGCTACGAGCAGTACTTC.

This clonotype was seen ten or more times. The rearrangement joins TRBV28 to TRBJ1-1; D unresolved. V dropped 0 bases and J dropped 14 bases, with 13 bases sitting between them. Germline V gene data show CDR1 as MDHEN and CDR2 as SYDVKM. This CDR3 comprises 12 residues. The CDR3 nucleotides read TGTGCCAGCAGTTTATGGCCCCGTAGGGCCTTCTTT. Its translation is CASSLWPRRAFF.

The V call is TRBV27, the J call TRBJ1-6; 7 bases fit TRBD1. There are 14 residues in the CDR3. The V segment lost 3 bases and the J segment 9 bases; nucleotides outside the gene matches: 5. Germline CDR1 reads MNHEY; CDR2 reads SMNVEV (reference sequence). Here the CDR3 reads CASSFDTGASPLHF. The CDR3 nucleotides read TGTGCCAGCAGTTTTGATACAGGGGCTTCACCCCTCCACTTT.

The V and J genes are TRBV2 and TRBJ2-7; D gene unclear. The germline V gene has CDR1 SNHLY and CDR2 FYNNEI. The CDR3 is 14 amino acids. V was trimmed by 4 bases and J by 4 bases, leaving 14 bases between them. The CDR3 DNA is TGTGCCAGCAGTGTACCCCCCGTTACTTACGAGCAGTACTTC. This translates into CASSVPPVTYEQYF. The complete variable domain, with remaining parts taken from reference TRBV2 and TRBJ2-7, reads EPEVTQTPSHQVTQMGQEVILRCVPISNHLYFYWYRQILGQKVEFLVSFYNNEISEKSEIFDDQFSVERPDGSNFTLKIRSTKLEDSAMYFCASSVPPVTYEQYFGPGTRLTVT.

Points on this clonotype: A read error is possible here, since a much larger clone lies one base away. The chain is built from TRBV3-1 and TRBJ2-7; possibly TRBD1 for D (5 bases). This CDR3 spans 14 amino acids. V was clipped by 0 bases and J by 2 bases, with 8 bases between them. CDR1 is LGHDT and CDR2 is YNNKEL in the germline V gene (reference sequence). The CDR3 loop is CASSQESRAYEQYF. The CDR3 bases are TGTGCCAGCAGCCAAGAAAGCAGGGCCTACGAGCAGTACTTC.

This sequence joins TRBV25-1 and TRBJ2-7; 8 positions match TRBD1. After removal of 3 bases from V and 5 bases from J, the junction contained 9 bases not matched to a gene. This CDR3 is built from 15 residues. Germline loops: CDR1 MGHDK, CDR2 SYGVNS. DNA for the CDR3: TGTGCCAGCAGTGAGTTCGTACAGGGGGTCAACGAGCAGTACTTC. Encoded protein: CASSEFVQGVNEQYF.

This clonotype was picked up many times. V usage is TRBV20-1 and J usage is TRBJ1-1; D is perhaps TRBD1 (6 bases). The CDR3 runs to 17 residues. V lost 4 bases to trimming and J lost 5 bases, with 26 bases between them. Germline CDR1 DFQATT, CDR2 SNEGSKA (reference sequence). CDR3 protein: CSATRLRARGQGTEAFF. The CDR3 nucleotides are TGCAGTGCTACTCGCCTCAGGGCGAGGGGACAAGGTACTGAAGCTTTCTTT.